The 5 T cell receptor beta chains reported below all come from one sample, sequenced in a study of blood T cell repertoires in COVID-19. Repertoires were generated with immunoSEQ multiplex PCR, while TCRdb's copy carries only in-frame clones and drops some. The sample yields 200,000 to 250,000 clones, around 82% seen once. Specimen: PBMCs or T cells enriched from blood (not recorded which). The receptors come from a woman between 40 and 50 years old with acute COVID-19.

The J gene is TRBJ2-2, the V gene TRBV5-4; the D gene is possibly TRBD1 (6 bases). The CDR3 is 15 residues long. Germline CDR1 reads SGHNT; CDR2 reads YYREEE (reference sequence). The V end was cut by 4 bases, the J end by 0 bases, with 10 bases between. The CDR3 region is CASSTGQPNTGELFF. The CDR3 DNA follows: TGTGCCAGCAGCACAGGACAGCCGAACACCGGGGAGCTGTTTTTT.

This rearrangement joins TRBV4-2 to TRBJ2-1, with 7 bases identical to TRBD2. CDR1 is LGHNA, CDR2 YNFKEQ, per germline. CDR3 length: 17 residues. The V segment lost 4 bases and the J segment 4 bases; nucleotides outside the gene matches: 13. CDR3 loop: CASSREPGGGLYNEQFF. The CDR3, as DNA: TGTGCCAGCAGCCGAGAGCCTGGGGGGGGTTTATACAATGAGCAGTTCTTC.

V is TRBV10-3 and J is TRBJ2-3, with 8 positions matching TRBD1. The CDR3 consists of 15 residues. Germline loops: CDR1 ENHRY, CDR2 SYGVKD. The junction had 8 bases not matched to a gene; V was cut back by 6 bases and J by 3 bases. CDR3 loop: CAISPGQGRTDTQYF. The CDR3 DNA follows: TGTGCCATCAGCCCCGGACAGGGACGGACAGATACGCAGTATTTT.

V usage is TRBV14 and J usage is TRBJ2-5; no clear D gene. The CDR3 is 11 amino acids. V was shortened by 1 base and J by 5 bases, with 2 bases between the two germline ends. Germline-derived CDR1 and CDR2 are SGHDN and FVKESK. In DNA, the CDR3 is TGTGCCAGCAGCCAAGCGGAGACCCAGTACTTC. Amino acid sequence: CASSQAETQYF.

This clone was seen only a few times. CDR3 amino acids: CASSQWNSGRNTGELFF. For the CDR3, the DNA is TGTGCCAGCAGCCAATGGAATAGCGGGAGAAACACCGGGGAGCTGTTTTTT. V and J are TRBV3-1 (or the pseudogene TRBV3-2) and TRBJ2-2, with 9 positions matching TRBD2. J lost 2 bases, V lost 2 bases, and 6 bases had no gene match. The germline CDR1 and CDR2 sequences are LGHDT and YNNKEL (reference sequence). CDR3 size: 17 residues.